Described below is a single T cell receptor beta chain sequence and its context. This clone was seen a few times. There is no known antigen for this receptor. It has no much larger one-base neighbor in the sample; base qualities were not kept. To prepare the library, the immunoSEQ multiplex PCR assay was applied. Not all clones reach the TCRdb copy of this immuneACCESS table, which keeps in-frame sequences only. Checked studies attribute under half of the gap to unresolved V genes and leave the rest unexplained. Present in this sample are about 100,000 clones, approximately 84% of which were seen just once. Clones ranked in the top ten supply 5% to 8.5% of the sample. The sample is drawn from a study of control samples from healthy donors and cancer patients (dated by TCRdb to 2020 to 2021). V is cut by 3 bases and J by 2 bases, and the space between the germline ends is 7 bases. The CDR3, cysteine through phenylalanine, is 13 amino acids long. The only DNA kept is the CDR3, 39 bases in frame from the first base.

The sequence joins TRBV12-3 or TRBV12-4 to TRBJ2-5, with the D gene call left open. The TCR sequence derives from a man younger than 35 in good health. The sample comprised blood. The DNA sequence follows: TGTGCCAGCAGTTTCTACAGTCAAGAGACCCAGTACTTC. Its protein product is CASSFYSQETQYF.